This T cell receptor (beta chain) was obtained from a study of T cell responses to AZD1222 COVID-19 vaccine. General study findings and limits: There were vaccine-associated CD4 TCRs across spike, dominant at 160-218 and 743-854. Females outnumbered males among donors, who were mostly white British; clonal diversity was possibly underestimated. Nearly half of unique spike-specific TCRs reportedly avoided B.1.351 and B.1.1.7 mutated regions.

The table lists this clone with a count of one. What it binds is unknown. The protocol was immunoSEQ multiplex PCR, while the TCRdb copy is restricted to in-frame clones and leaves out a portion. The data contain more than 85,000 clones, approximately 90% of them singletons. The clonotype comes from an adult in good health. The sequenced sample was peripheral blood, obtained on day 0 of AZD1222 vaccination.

Here the CDR3 DNA reads TGCGCCAGCAGCCAAGTTATGCCAGGGCCTACTAATGAAAAACTGTTTTTT. This sequence encodes CASSQVMPGPTNEKLFF. This rearrangement joins TRBV4-1 to TRBJ1-4; D might be TRBD1 (5 bases). The V gene lost 1 base and the J gene lost 2 bases, with 14 bases spanning the gap. The germline V gene has CDR1 MGHRA and CDR2 YSYEKL. The CDR3 length is 17 residues.